These 9 T cell receptor beta chains were all obtained from the same sample, sequenced in a study of a mutant IDH1 vaccine in newly diagnosed glioma. Their specific antigens are unknown. Indicated time point: week 35, safety follow-up. The content of each vaccine dose was 300 ug of mutant IDH1 20-mer peptide, and topical imiquimod accompanied it. Assay: immunoSEQ multiplex PCR; the TCRdb copy retains only in-frame clones and omits some. This table has 44,000 or so clones, around 81% appearing once. Source: PBMCs, taken from a glioma patient whose treatment included an IDH1 peptide vaccine. The receptors here all came from a woman aged 35 to 49 with glioma. Some clones in this sample may be carry-over from other donors' samples.

This clone was seen a few times. The gene calls are TRBV5-6 and TRBJ1-4; 8 nucleotides align to TRBD1. CDR3 size: 13 residues. J lost 13 bases, V lost 1 base, and 6 bases had no gene match. CDR1 and CDR2 (germline): SGHDT, YYEEEE. CDR3 in DNA: TGTGCCAGCAGCTTGACAGGGGGGTCTCTACTGTTTTTT. Its translation is CASSLTGGSLLFF. Filled out from reference TRBV5-6 and TRBJ1-4, the complete variable domain reads DAGVTQSPTHLIKTRGQQVTLRCSPKSGHDTVSWYQQALGQGPQFIFQYYEEEERQRGNFPDRFSGHQFPNYSSELNVNALLLGDSALYLCASSLTGGSLLFFGSGTQLSVL.

This chain connects TRBV19 to TRBJ2-3, with D possibly TRBD1 on 5 matching bases. V was trimmed by 2 bases and J by 2 bases, leaving 14 bases between them. The CDR3 consists of 16 residues. The germline gives CDR1 LNHDA, CDR2 SQIVND (reference sequence). The CDR3 DNA is TGTGCCAGTAGTATAAGGCCCCAGGGCCCCACAGATACGCAGTATTTT. It specifies CASSIRPQGPTDTQYF.

The rearrangement joins TRBV11-2 to TRBJ1-4; D is undetermined. Germline V gene lookup returns CDR1 SGHAT and CDR2 FQNNGV. With 3 bases removed from V and 10 bases from J, the gap between germline ends came to 18 bases. The CDR3 runs 15 residues. The CDR3 reads CASSLYDAPRGKLFF. In nucleotides, the CDR3 is TGTGCCAGCAGCTTGTATGATGCCCCTCGGGGAAAACTGTTTTTT. The whole variable domain, filled in from reference TRBV11-2 and TRBJ1-4, reads EAGVAQSPRYKIIEKRQSVAFWCNPISGHATLYWYQQILGQGPKLLIQFQNNGVVDDSQLPKDRFSAERLKGVDSTLKIQPAKLEDSAVYLCASSLYDAPRGKLFFGSGTQLSVL.

The chain couples TRBV6-5 to TRBJ2-7, with 7 bases lining up with TRBD1. CDR1 is MNHEY and CDR2 is SVGAGI in the germline V gene. CDR3 length: 15 amino acids. V trimming: 5 bases; J trimming: 2 bases; junction bases outside the gene matches: 9. CDR3 coding DNA: TGTGCCAGCAGTCGAAGAACAGGGGCCACCTACGAGCAGTACTTC. It yields the protein CASSRRTGATYEQYF.

This chain connects TRBV10-3 to TRBJ2-1, with D perhaps TRBD1 or TRBD2 (6 bases each). Trimming shortened V by 0 bases and J by 5 bases, and 17 bases separated the two germline ends. CDR1 and CDR2 (germline): ENHRY, SYGVKD. The CDR3 contains 17 residues. In DNA form, the CDR3 reads TGTGCCATCAGTGAGTCGATTTGGGCAGGGGAGGACAATGAGCAGTTCTTC. Translated, it gives CAISESIWAGEDNEQFF.

This clone was picked up one time. The V call is TRBV7-9, the J call TRBJ2-7; TRBD2 is a possible D gene (5 bases). Trimming took 8 bases from V and 4 from J, leaving 12 bases between them. CDR3 size: 12 residues. Germline loops: CDR1 SEHNR, CDR2 FQNEAQ (reference sequence). CDR3 coding DNA: TGTGCCAGCGGACTTAGGCCTTACGAGCAGTACTTC. It yields the protein CASGLRPYEQYF.

This chain joins TRBV19 and TRBJ2-1; no reliable D call. This CDR3 contains 16 residues. The V and J ends lost 2 bases and 4 bases respectively, with 15 bases between them. In germline, CDR1 is LNHDA, CDR2 SQIVND (reference sequence). The CDR3 is CASSISRPGLYNEQFF. The CDR3 DNA is TGTGCCAGTAGTATAAGTCGTCCGGGTCTATACAATGAGCAGTTCTTC.

The chain has TRBV7-2 and TRBJ2-3, with 7 nucleotides matching TRBD2. The V gene's germline CDR1 is SGHTA and CDR2 FQGNSA. The CDR3 length is 18 residues. The V segment lost 1 base and the J segment 4 bases; nucleotides outside the gene matches: 14. CDR3 bases: TGTGCCAGCAGCTTAGTACCCCACCGGGGGGTCGGCGCAGATACGCAGTATTTT. This sequence encodes CASSLVPHRGVGADTQYF.

The rearrangement joins TRBV9 to TRBJ1-2; 8 nucleotides match TRBD1. Germline-derived CDR1 and CDR2 are SGDLS and YYNGEE. CDR3 length: 12 residues. V shed 6 bases, J shed 7 bases, and the junction held 5 bases outside the gene matches. The CDR3, as DNA: TGTGCCAGCACGACAGGGGCTGCTGGCTACACCTTC. This sequence encodes CASTTGAAGYTF.